This passage covers 25 T cell receptor beta chains from one sample sequenced in a study of B cell selection in AIRE deficiency. Regulatory T cells were sorted as CD4+CD25hiCD127low/negative. Clones were sequenced by immunoSEQ multiplex PCR, and TCRdb holds only the in-frame ones, with some missing. The table lists roughly 14,000 clones, 90% to 95% of them singletons, with around 1% in the top ten. Sample: Tregs sorted from PBMCs. Receptors originate from a human donor with AIRE deficiency.

This chain uses TRBV11-2 with TRBJ2-5, with D perhaps assigned TRBD1 or TRBD2 (5 bases each). V lost 3 bases to trimming and J lost 5 bases, with 13 bases between them. This CDR3 contains 14 residues. The germline CDR1 and CDR2 sequences are SGHAT and FQNNGV. The CDR3 here is CASSLRRWGETQYF. In DNA, the CDR3 is TGTGCCAGCAGCTTGAGACGTTGGGGGGAGACCCAGTACTTC.

This chain joins TRBV2 and TRBJ1-4; no clear D gene. This CDR3 is built from 14 residues. Trimming took off 3 bases at V and 10 bases at J, with 15 bases between the two ends. Germline V gives CDR1 SNHLY, CDR2 FYNNEI. This CDR3 reads CASSDYGGSGKLFF. The CDR3 nucleotides are TGTGCCAGCAGTGATTACGGTGGCTCGGGAAAACTGTTTTTT.

This chain uses TRBV4-3 with TRBJ2-4; 9 nucleotides line up with TRBD1. CDR1 is LGHNA and CDR2 is YSLEER in the germline V gene. Trimming removed 0 bases from V and 8 bases from J; junction bases left unmatched: 5. CDR3 length: 15 residues. CDR3 in DNA: TGCGCCAGCAGCCAAGATCCGGGACAGGGATACATTCAGTACTTC. It is translated as CASSQDPGQGYIQYF.

The J gene is TRBJ1-5, the V gene TRBV6-6; weak D call: TRBD1 (5 bases). The CDR3 has 13 amino acids. Trimming removed 2 bases from V and 7 bases from J, with 9 bases in between. CDR1 is MNHNY and CDR2 is SVGAGI in the germline V gene (reference sequence). The DNA of the CDR3 is TGTGCCAGCAGTTACGGGAGGGACCAGCCCCAGCATTTT. Protein: CASSYGRDQPQHF.

The gene calls are TRBV10-3 and TRBJ1-5; D is possibly TRBD1 (6 bases). This CDR3 contains 15 residues. Germline values: CDR1 ENHRY, CDR2 SYGVKD. Trimming took off 6 bases at V and 3 bases at J, with 15 bases between the two ends. Here the CDR3 reads CAIRDSDRPNQPQHF. CDR3 in DNA: TGTGCCATCAGGGACTCTGACAGGCCCAATCAGCCCCAGCATTTT.

V gene TRBV5-1 combines with J gene TRBJ2-2, with a weak D call TRBD2 (6 bases). Deletions cut 2 bases from V and 3 bases from J, with 11 bases between. CDR3 length: 15 residues. Germline CDR1 and CDR2: SGHRS and YFSETQ. CDR3 in amino acids: CASSFTWRDTGELFF. Here the CDR3 DNA reads TGCGCCAGCAGCTTCACTTGGAGGGACACCGGGGAGCTGTTTTTT.

The V gene is TRBV7-2, the J gene TRBJ2-5; D is ambiguous. This CDR3 comprises 13 residues. The germline V and J ends were trimmed by 7 bases and 4 bases, with 13 bases remaining between them. CDR1 SGHTA and CDR2 FQGNSA come from the germline V gene. The CDR3 protein is CASTGGSGETQYF. The CDR3 DNA reads TGTGCCAGCACCGGTGGGTCGGGAGAGACCCAGTACTTC.

The chain employs TRBV7-2 and TRBJ1-4, with D tentatively TRBD1 (5 bases). The CDR3 is made up of 16 amino acids. Between the trimmed V and J ends, which lost 1 base and 5 bases, there was a span of 14 bases. CDR1 SGHTA and CDR2 FQGNSA come from the germline V gene. The CDR3 region is CASSLVALQGNEKLFF. CDR3 DNA: TGTGCCAGCAGCTTAGTGGCTTTGCAGGGAAATGAAAAACTGTTTTTT.

V gene TRBV19 combines with J gene TRBJ1-6, with D uncertain. V lost 4 bases to trimming and J lost 4 bases, with 5 bases between them. There are 13 residues in the CDR3. From germline, CDR1 is LNHDA and CDR2 SQIVND (reference sequence). CDR3 DNA: TGTGCCAGTAGTAGGGTTTATAATTCACCCCTCCACTTT. This encodes CASSRVYNSPLHF.

V gene TRBV6-5 combines with J gene TRBJ2-5; the D gene is possibly TRBD2 (5 bases). Trimming left V 0 bases short and J 7 bases short, with 12 bases between. Germline values: CDR1 MNHEY, CDR2 SVGAGI. The CDR3 runs 14 residues. The CDR3 spells CASSYSSSSGTQYF. Written as DNA, the CDR3 is TGTGCCAGCAGTTACTCGTCTAGCTCGGGGACCCAGTACTTC.

The J gene is TRBJ1-5, the V gene TRBV14; D not resolved. Looked up from germline, CDR1 is SGHDN and CDR2 is FVKESK. The V and J ends lost 1 base and 11 bases respectively, with 15 bases between them. The CDR3 length is 14 residues. The CDR3 region has the DNA TGTGCCAGCAGCCAAGCCGGGAGAGGATCAGCCCAGCATTTT. This encodes CASSQAGRGSAQHF.

The chain has TRBV19 and TRBJ2-7; D gene unclear. The CDR3 is made up of 11 amino acids. CDR1 is LNHDA and CDR2 is SQIVND in the germline V gene (reference sequence). V shed 7 bases and J shed 4 bases, with 8 bases lying between them. CDR3 sequence (DNA): TGTGCCAGTAAGAATAAGTACGAGCAGTACTTC. This gives the protein CASKNKYEQYF.

The count of this clone is one. The CDR3, as DNA: TGCGCCAGCAGCTTGGCGGGGGCAGATACGCAGTATTTT. It encodes CASSLAGADTQYF. This chain connects TRBV5-1 to TRBJ2-3, with D perhaps matching TRBD2 (6 bases). CDR1 is SGHRS and CDR2 is YFSETQ in the germline V gene. This CDR3 comprises 13 residues. Trimming cost V 0 bases and J 4 bases, with 6 bases left between them.

The V and J genes are TRBV28 and TRBJ2-1; 8 nucleotides match TRBD2. V dropped 10 bases and J dropped 8; count of bases not matched to a gene: 13. CDR3 length equals 14 residues. The germline V gene has CDR1 MDHEN and CDR2 SYDVKM. In DNA form, the CDR3 reads TGTGCCATCAGAACCGGACTAGCTCTTCATGAGCAGTTCTTC. Protein sequence: CAIRTGLALHEQFF.

The chain links TRBV5-5 to TRBJ2-7; TRBD1 agrees at 9 bases. This CDR3 contains 17 residues. CDR1 and CDR2 (germline): SGHKS, YYEKEE (reference sequence). With V trimmed by 2 bases and J by 5 bases, 14 bases remained unmatched. CDR3 nucleotides: TGTGCCAGCAGCTTTGTCCCGAAGTCACAGGGGGCCCACGAGCAGTACTTC. Amino acids: CASSFVPKSQGAHEQYF.

CDR3 amino acids: CASSGKNLYEQYF. The DNA of the CDR3 is TGTGCCAGCAGTGGGAAGAACCTCTACGAGCAGTACTTC. This rearrangement joins TRBV6-6 to TRBJ2-7; D call uncertain. The CDR3 loop spans 13 amino acids. Trimming took off 5 bases at V and 3 bases at J, with 11 bases between the two ends. Per germline, CDR1 MNHNY and CDR2 SVGAGI (reference sequence).

This chain connects TRBV2 to TRBJ1-1; D is uncertain. This CDR3 has 17 amino acids. V shed 3 bases and J shed 0 bases, with 17 bases lying between them. CDR1 is SNHLY, CDR2 FYNNEI, per germline. The CDR3 is CASSDRKQRLMNTEAFF. CDR3 DNA sequence: TGTGCCAGCAGTGATCGTAAACAGCGCCTCATGAACACTGAAGCTTTCTTT.

This clone was detected only a few times. The chain combines TRBV30 with TRBJ2-7, with 13 bases matching TRBD2. The CDR3 has 16 residues. Unmatched junction bases numbered 7, after V lost 2 bases and J lost 3 bases. Germline assignment: CDR1 GTSNPN and CDR2 SVGIG (reference sequence). The CDR3 coding sequence is TGTGCCTGGAGTTCCGGGACTAGCGGGACAGTCTACGAGCAGTACTTC. It encodes CAWSSGTSGTVYEQYF. The full variable domain, its missing parts supplied by reference TRBV30 and TRBJ2-7, is SQTIHQWPATLVQPVGSPLSLECTVEGTSNPNLYWYRQAAGRGLQLLFYSVGIGQISSEVPQNLSASRPQDRQFILSSKKLLLSDSGFYLCAWSSGTSGTVYEQYFGPGTRLTVT.

The rearrangement joins TRBV7-8 to TRBJ2-5; 9 nucleotides match TRBD2. From germline, CDR1 is SGHVS and CDR2 FQNEAQ. J was trimmed by 0 bases and V by 5 bases; bases with no gene match: 7. The CDR3 loop spans 16 amino acids. The CDR3, as DNA: TGTGCCAGCAGCCCCGGGAGCGGGGGGTACCAAGAGACCCAGTACTTC. Translating it yields CASSPGSGGYQETQYF. The variable domain in full, completed from reference TRBV7-8 and TRBJ2-5, reads GAGVSQSPRYKVAKRGQDVALRCDPISGHVSLFWYQQALGQGPEFLTYFQNEAQLDKSGLPSDRFFAERPEGSVSTLKIQRTQQEDSAVYLCASSPGSGGYQETQYFGPGTRLLVL.

The chain carries TRBV5-1 and TRBJ1-4, with TRBD1 matching 7 bases. Germline values: CDR1 SGHRS, CDR2 YFSETQ. After removal of 4 bases from V and 3 bases from J, the junction contained 3 bases not matched to a gene. This CDR3 is 14 amino acids long. This CDR3 reads CASSRDSANEKLFF. CDR3 DNA: TGCGCCAGCAGCAGGGACAGTGCTAATGAAAAACTGTTTTTT.

The chain has TRBV5-1 and TRBJ2-1; TRBD2 agrees at 9 bases. The CDR3 loop spans 16 amino acids. V dropped 4 bases and J dropped 5; count of bases not matched to a gene: 10. Looked up from germline, CDR1 is SGHRS and CDR2 is YFSETQ. CDR3 residues: CASSAPTSGVNNEQFF. The CDR3 DNA follows: TGCGCCAGCAGCGCCCCGACTAGCGGAGTCAACAATGAGCAGTTCTTC.

The chain is built from TRBV21-1 and TRBJ2-3; the table's D call, TRBD2, was not checked against the DNA. TRBV21-1 constitutes a pseudogene. This CDR3 contains 18 residues. The CDR3 loop is CASSKVRTSGGRADTQYF. For the CDR3, the DNA is TGTGCCAGCAGCAAAGTAAGGACTAGCGGGGGTCGGGCAGATACGCAGTATTTT.

This sequence joins TRBV6-5 and TRBJ2-4; possibly TRBD2 for D (5 bases). CDR1 MNHEY and CDR2 SVGAGI come from the germline V gene. This CDR3 comprises 11 residues. V was shortened by 5 bases and J by 9 bases, with 8 bases between the two germline ends. The CDR3 region is CASSEGGIQYF. CDR3 in DNA: TGTGCCAGCAGTGAGGGCGGCATTCAGTACTTC.

The J gene is TRBJ2-7, the V gene TRBV7-6, with D possibly being TRBD2 (7 bases). The CDR3 consists of 14 residues. Germline V CDR1 and CDR2: SGHVS, FNYEAQ. The germline V and J ends were trimmed by 5 bases and 2 bases, with 13 bases remaining between them. CDR3 amino acids: CASSGGGYPYEQYF. In DNA form, the CDR3 reads TGTGCCAGCAGCGGGGGGGGCTACCCCTACGAGCAGTACTTC. The full variable domain, completed using reference TRBV7-6 and TRBJ2-7, is GAGVSQSPRYKVTKRGQDVALRCDPISGHVSLYWYRQALGQGPEFLTYFNYEAQQDKSGLPNDRFSAERPEGSISTLTIQRTEQRDSAMYRCASSGGGYPYEQYFGPGTRLTVT.

J is TRBJ2-3 and V is TRBV6-5; the D is unclear. CDR1 and CDR2 from the germline V gene are MNHEY and SVGAGI. The CDR3 extends over 15 amino acids. The V and J ends lost 2 bases and 2 bases respectively, with 11 bases between them. The CDR3 sequence: CASSYTALTTDTQYF. The CDR3 nucleotides are TGTGCCAGCAGTTACACGGCACTCACCACAGATACGCAGTATTTT.